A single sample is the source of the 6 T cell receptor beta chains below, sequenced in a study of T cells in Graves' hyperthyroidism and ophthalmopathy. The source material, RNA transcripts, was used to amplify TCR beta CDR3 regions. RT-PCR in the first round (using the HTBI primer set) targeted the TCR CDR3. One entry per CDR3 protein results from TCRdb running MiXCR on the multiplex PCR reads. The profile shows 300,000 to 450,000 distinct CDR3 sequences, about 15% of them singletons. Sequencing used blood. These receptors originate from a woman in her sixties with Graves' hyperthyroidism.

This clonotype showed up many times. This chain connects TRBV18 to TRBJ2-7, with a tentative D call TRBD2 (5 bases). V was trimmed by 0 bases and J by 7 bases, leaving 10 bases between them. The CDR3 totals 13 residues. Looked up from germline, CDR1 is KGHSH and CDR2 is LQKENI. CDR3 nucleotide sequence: TGTGCCAGCTCACCACCCGGGATGAAGGAGCAGTACTTC. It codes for CASSPPGMKEQYF.

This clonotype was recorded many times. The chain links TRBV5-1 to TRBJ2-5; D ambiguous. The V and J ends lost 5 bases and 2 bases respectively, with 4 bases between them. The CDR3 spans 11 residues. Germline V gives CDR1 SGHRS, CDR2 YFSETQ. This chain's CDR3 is CASREQETQYF. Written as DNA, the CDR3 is TGCGCCAGCAGAGAACAAGAGACCCAGTACTTC.

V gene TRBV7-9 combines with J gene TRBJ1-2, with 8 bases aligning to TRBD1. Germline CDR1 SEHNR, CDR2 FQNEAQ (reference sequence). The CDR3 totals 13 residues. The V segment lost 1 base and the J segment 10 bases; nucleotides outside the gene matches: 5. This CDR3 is CASSLDRTGSYTF. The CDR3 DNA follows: TGTGCCAGCAGCTTAGACAGGACAGGGTCCTACACCTTC.

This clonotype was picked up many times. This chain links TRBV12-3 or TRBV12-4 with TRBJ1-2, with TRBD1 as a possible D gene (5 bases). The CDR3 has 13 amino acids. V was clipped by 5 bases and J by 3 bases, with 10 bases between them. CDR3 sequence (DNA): TGTGCCAGCAGTACCGGGACCTACTATGGCTACACCTTC. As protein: CASSTGTYYGYTF.

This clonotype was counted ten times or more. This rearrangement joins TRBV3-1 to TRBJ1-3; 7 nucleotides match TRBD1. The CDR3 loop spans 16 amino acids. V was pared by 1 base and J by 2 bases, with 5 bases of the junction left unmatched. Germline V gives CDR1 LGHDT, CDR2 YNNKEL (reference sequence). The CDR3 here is CASSQGLQGAGNTIYF. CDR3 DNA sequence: TGTGCCAGCAGCCAAGGTCTTCAGGGGGCTGGAAACACCATATATTTT.

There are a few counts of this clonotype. CDR3 coding DNA: TGTGCCAGTAGTATAGATAGCGGGAATGCGCACGAGCAGTACTTC. As protein: CASSIDSGNAHEQYF. The chain carries TRBV19 and TRBJ2-7, with TRBD2 matching over 8 bases. Trimming removed 0 bases from V and 5 bases from J; junction bases left unmatched: 6. Looked up from germline, CDR1 is LNHDA and CDR2 is SQIVND (reference sequence). There are 15 residues in the CDR3.